The clone carrying this TCR beta chain was detected ten times or more. Ophthalmopathy patients had moderate-to-severe active disease, CAS ≥3, NOSPECS ≥4, and disease duration under 3 months. The record originates from a study of T cells in Graves' hyperthyroidism and ophthalmopathy. The source material, RNA transcripts, was used to amplify TCR beta CDR3 regions. HTBI primers were used for first-round RT-PCR of the TCR CDR3. TCRdb passed the multiplex PCR reads through MiXCR, listing each CDR3 protein once. Of a few hundred thousand distinct CDR3 sequences in the sample, around 15% were seen once. The sample taken for sequencing was blood. The TCR sequence derives from a woman between 25 and 40 years old with Graves' ophthalmopathy.

The CDR3 protein is CASSLAVRGYTDTQYF. CDR3 DNA sequence: TGCGCCAGCAGCTTGGCCGTGCGGGGATACACAGATACGCAGTATTTT. The rearrangement uses TRBV5-1 and TRBJ2-3; TRBD2 might be the D (6 bases). V lost 0 bases, J lost 2 bases, and 13 bases lay in between. Germline CDR1 is SGHRS and CDR2 is YFSETQ. CDR3 length equals 16 residues.